This T cell receptor (beta chain) was retrieved from a study of blood T cell repertoires in COVID-19. Whole-study context: From the United States, Italy and Spain came samples of acute and convalescent COVID-19. From T cells, B-cell-depleted T cells, or PBMCs came the material, which was cDNA or gDNA.

Germline V gene sequence: CDR1 SQVTM, CDR2 ANQGSEA. The CDR3 runs to 13 residues. The V segment lost 7 bases and the J segment 3 bases; nucleotides outside the gene matches: 7. In the authors' methods: Counts of nucleated cells, estimated from reference gene primer amplification, were obtained. Here immunoSEQ multiplex PCR was the method, and the copy in TCRdb shows in-frame clones only, minus some. The D gene and trimming were derived from the DNA, and the V and J assignments and clone size from that table. The table lists roughly 230,000 clones, about four fifths of them singletons. The chain couples TRBV29-1 to TRBJ1-1; 8 bases are a match to TRBD1. Sequencing used peripheral blood. The clonotype originates from a man over 45 with active or convalescent COVID-19. The CDR3 nucleotides are TGCAGCGCATCTCAGGGGGCAGACACTGAAGCTTTCTTT. This encodes CSASQGADTEAFF. Full variable domain (remainder filled in from reference TRBV29-1 and TRBJ1-1): SAVISQKPSRDICQRGTSLTIQCQVDSQVTMMFWYRQQPGQSLTLIATANQGSEATYESGFVIDKFPISRPNLTFSTLTVSNMSPEDSSIYLCSASQGADTEAFFGQGTRLTVV.